This T cell receptor (beta chain) comes out of a study of T cells in Graves' hyperthyroidism and ophthalmopathy. Germline V gene sequence: CDR1 SGHVS, CDR2 FQNEAQ. Trimming left V 5 bases short and J 9 bases short, with 13 bases between. CDR3 length: 12 residues. Authors of the study amplified TCR beta CDR3 regions from RNA transcripts. The TCR CDR3 was amplified in a first-round RT-PCR using the HTBI primer set. TCRdb reprocessed the multiplex PCR reads via MiXCR and lists one record per CDR3 protein. The sample has about 700,000 distinct CDR3 sequences, just under 45% seen once. Whole-study findings and limits: Blood shared most expanded thyroid clonotypes above 0.001.

Patients were excluded because of uncontrolled infection, other autoimmune disease, pregnancy or lactation. Clinical symptoms, serum thyroxine, TRAb, thyroid ultrasound and orbital computed tomography informed diagnoses. In this sample, this clonotype turned up many times. Its antigen is unknown. This receptor was taken from an adult man with Graves' disease, either hyperthyroidism or ophthalmopathy (not recorded which). The sample was peripheral blood or thyroid tissue (not recorded which). The V call is TRBV7-8, the J call TRBJ2-5, with D possibly TRBD1 on 5 matching bases. The CDR3 protein is CASSTYLGAQYF. CDR3 DNA sequence: TGTGCCAGCAGCACCTACTTAGGGGCCCAGTACTTC.